The T cell receptor (beta chain) described here comes from a study of graft-versus-host responses after intestinal transplantation. At the level of the study: Anti-thymocyte globulin induction preceded two to four years of tacrolimus and steroid maintenance in all recipients.

Repertoires were generated with immunoSEQ multiplex PCR, while TCRdb's copy carries only in-frame clones and drops some. This sample has 40,000 to 45,000 clones; roughly 95% occur once, and the top ten carry 0.5% to 0.6%. There are 13 residues in the CDR3. The V and J ends lost 1 base and 4 bases respectively, with 6 bases between them. CDR1 and CDR2 from the germline V gene are SGDLS and YYNGEE. To note about this clone: Its antigen is unknown.

The J gene is TRBJ2-1, the V gene TRBV9; no clear D gene. The sequencing here drew on unstimulated CD8+ T cells sorted from spleen or lymph node cells, taken before transplant. The sequence was obtained from a human donor who was the organ donor for an intestinal transplant. The CDR3 spells CASSVSPYNEQFF. Here the CDR3 DNA reads TGTGCCAGCAGCGTATCCCCATACAATGAGCAGTTCTTC.